The 17 T cell receptor beta chains below come from one sample, sequenced in a study of vaccination and CD4 T cells after COVID-19. Cultured CD4+ T cell DNA was sequenced using the Oncomine TCR Beta short-read assay. TCRdb processed the PCR reads anew with MiXCR; each CDR3 protein has one entry. The repertoire includes 3,500 to 5,500 distinct CDR3 sequences, over 65% of them detected once, and more than 25% sits in the top ten. Antigens of these TCRs are unknown. Treatment defined: 10-day PBMC culture with coronavirus spike peptide pools or control peptides (ViraFEST assay). The specimen sequenced was CD4+ T cells from blood, cultured in vitro. The receptors come from a human donor who had recovered from COVID-19.

This clonotype is labeled large (0.1 to 1%). The chain uses TRBV20-1 and TRBJ1-1; D uncertain. CDR3 length: 12 amino acids. Germline V lookup: CDR1 DFQATT, CDR2 SNEGSKA (reference sequence). Between the trimmed V and J ends, which lost 2 bases and 1 base, there was a span of 5 bases. CDR3 bases: TGCAGTGCTAGAACAGCGAACACTGAAGCTTTCTTT. Protein sequence: CSARTANTEAFF.

This rearrangement joins TRBV20-1 to TRBJ1-2; possibly TRBD1 for D (5 bases). Germline V gene sequence: CDR1 DFQATT, CDR2 SNEGSKA (reference sequence). This CDR3 spans 15 amino acids. Trimming took off 1 base at V and 8 bases at J, with 20 bases between the two ends. The CDR3 here is CSARGFGGGKRGYTF. Here the CDR3 DNA reads TGCAGTGCTAGAGGCTTTGGGGGTGGAAAGCGAGGCTACACCTTC.

This chain links TRBV20-1 with TRBJ1-1, with a weak D call TRBD1 (5 bases). V lost 3 bases to trimming and J lost 8 bases, with 13 bases between them. The CDR3 consists of 12 residues. Germline-derived CDR1 and CDR2 are DFQATT and SNEGSKA (reference sequence). The CDR3, as DNA: TGCAGTGCTAGGGAGGGCGGGGCGGAAGCTTTCTTT. Translation gives CSAREGGAEAFF.

This sequence joins TRBV20-1 and TRBJ1-5; D perhaps matches TRBD1 (5 bases). From germline, CDR1 is DFQATT and CDR2 SNEGSKA (reference sequence). This CDR3 has 14 residues. Trimming left V 8 bases short and J 5 bases short, with 19 bases between. This CDR3 is CSTPGTPGDQPQHF. Here the CDR3 DNA reads TGCAGTACGCCCGGGACCCCGGGGGATCAGCCCCAGCATTTT.

This clonotype was detected only a few times. V gene TRBV27 combines with J gene TRBJ1-5; TRBD1 is a possible D gene (6 bases). Germline V gene sequence: CDR1 MNHEY, CDR2 SMNVEV (reference sequence). Between the trimmed V and J ends, which lost 7 bases and 7 bases, there was a span of 8 bases. The CDR3 extends over 11 amino acids. This CDR3 is CASIRGQPQHF. The CDR3 nucleotides read TGTGCCAGCATAAGGGGGCAGCCCCAGCATTTT.

The chain couples TRBV10-3 to TRBJ1-2, with 11 nucleotides matching TRBD1. CDR3 length: 14 residues. Germline V gene sequence: CDR1 ENHRY, CDR2 SYGVKD. Germline trimming cut 5 bases from V and 3 bases from J; bases unmatched to any gene: 2. The CDR3 sequence: CAISLGQGDYGYTF. CDR3 coding DNA: TGTGCCATCAGTTTGGGACAGGGGGACTATGGCTACACCTTC.

V is TRBV28 and J is TRBJ1-2; no reliable D call. Looked up from germline, CDR1 is MDHEN and CDR2 is SYDVKM. V shed 1 base and J shed 2 bases, with 5 bases lying between them. The CDR3 has 13 amino acids. CDR3 DNA: TGTGCCAGCAGTTTATACCCCAACTATGGCTACACCTTC. Translated: CASSLYPNYGYTF.

This chain connects TRBV7-9 to TRBJ1-2, with 7 bases matching TRBD1. After removal of 3 bases from V and 3 bases from J, the junction contained 4 bases not matched to a gene. The CDR3 length is 14 residues. CDR1 is SEHNR, CDR2 FQNEAQ, per germline (reference sequence). The CDR3 spells CASSLNRGDYGYTF. In nucleotides, the CDR3 is TGTGCCAGCAGCTTGAACAGGGGTGACTATGGCTACACCTTC.

This chain links TRBV4-1 with TRBJ1-1; D call uncertain. V lost 0 bases to trimming and J lost 5 bases, with 13 bases between them. The length of the CDR3 is 15 residues. CDR1 and CDR2 from the germline V gene are MGHRA and YSYEKL. The CDR3 reads CASSQDSLGETEAFF. The DNA for the CDR3 is TGCGCCAGCAGCCAAGATTCACTTGGTGAAACTGAAGCTTTCTTT.

This chain connects TRBV24-1 to TRBJ2-1; D uncertain. This CDR3 spans 11 amino acids. V lost 6 bases to trimming and J lost 3 bases, with 2 bases between them. Germline V gene data show CDR1 as KGHDR and CDR2 as SFDVKD. The CDR3 nucleotides read TGTGCCACCAGTATCTACAATGAGCAGTTCTTC. Protein product: CATSIYNEQFF.

This clonotype was counted a few times. The rearrangement joins TRBV24-1 to TRBJ1-5; D is possibly TRBD1 (5 bases). V dropped 4 bases and J dropped 0 bases, with 15 bases sitting between them. The CDR3 spans 17 residues. The germline V gene has CDR1 KGHDR and CDR2 SFDVKD. CDR3: CATSDPRGGDSNQPQHF. In DNA form, the CDR3 reads TGTGCCACCAGTGACCCTAGGGGCGGAGATAGCAATCAGCCCCAGCATTTT.

The J gene is TRBJ2-7, the V gene TRBV28, with 8 bases aligning to TRBD1. The CDR3 contains 17 residues. V was pared by 6 bases and J by 0 bases, with 13 bases of the junction left unmatched. Germline V gene lookup returns CDR1 MDHEN and CDR2 SYDVKM. CDR3 in DNA: TGTGCCAGCAGCAGAGACAGGGGAGGACATTTCTCCTACGAGCAGTACTTC. This gives the protein CASSRDRGGHFSYEQYF. Combining the CDR3 with reference TRBV28 and TRBJ2-7 gives the whole variable domain DVKVTQSSRYLVKRTGEKVFLECVQDMDHENMFWYRQDPGLGLRLIYFSYDVKMKEKGDIPEGYSVSREKKERFSLILESASTNQTSMYLCASSRDRGGHFSYEQYFGPGTRLTVT.

With regard to this clonotype: This may be a read error, as it is one base from a much larger clone. V gene TRBV10-3 combines with J gene TRBJ1-1; D is unresolved. V was clipped by 2 bases and J by 5 bases, with 12 bases between them. This CDR3 spans 14 amino acids. Per germline, CDR1 ENHRY and CDR2 SYGVKD. The CDR3 sequence: CAISEGSEATEAFF. CDR3 sequence (DNA): TGTGCCATCAGTGAGGGGTCGGAGGCGACTGAAGCTTTCTTT.

The genes are TRBV27 and TRBJ1-1; 11 bases fit TRBD1. The germline gives CDR1 MNHEY, CDR2 SMNVEV (reference sequence). Trimming at V came to 10 bases and at J to 5 bases, leaving 6 bases not matched to a gene. CDR3 length: 13 residues. CDR3 amino acids: CAIRGTGGTEAFF. In DNA form, the CDR3 reads TGTGCCATCCGGGGGACAGGGGGTACTGAAGCTTTCTTT.

V is TRBV29-1 and J is TRBJ1-1; possible D gene TRBD1, 5 bases. Germline V gene lookup returns CDR1 SQVTM and CDR2 ANQGSEA. Deletions cut 4 bases from V and 11 bases from J, with 20 bases between. The CDR3 is made up of 13 amino acids. CDR3 sequence reads: CSVGGPLQAYAFF. The CDR3 DNA reads as TGCAGCGTTGGGGGCCCTCTTCAGGCCTACGCTTTCTTT.

V gene TRBV7-2 combines with J gene TRBJ1-5, with D possibly matching TRBD1 (5 bases). This CDR3 spans 18 amino acids. Trimming stripped 4 bases from V and 1 base from J, with 20 bases between. The germline V gene encodes CDR1 SGHTA and CDR2 FQGNSA. The CDR3 loop is CASSYAMGRVGSNQPQHF. CDR3 DNA sequence: TGTGCCAGCAGCTACGCCATGGGCAGGGTTGGCAGCAATCAGCCCCAGCATTTT.

This clonotype was found a few times. The chain couples TRBV20-1 to TRBJ2-1; 8 bases fit TRBD1. V was clipped by 5 bases and J by 4 bases; unmatched bases: 7. CDR1 DFQATT and CDR2 SNEGSKA come from the germline V gene (reference sequence). This CDR3 has 14 residues. The CDR3 region has the DNA TGCAGTGCTCCCGGGACAGGCAGTTACAATGAGCAGTTCTTC. Encoded protein: CSAPGTGSYNEQFF.